This TCR beta chain was obtained from a study of T cells in Graves' hyperthyroidism and ophthalmopathy (dated by TCRdb to the late 2010s). Background for the entire study: Peripheral blood samples were taken at the time of initial diagnosis, prior to any treatment. TCR Vbeta CDR3 sequencing of 135 peripheral blood samples (more than 40 ophthalmopathy, 75 hyperthyroidism and approximately 17 progressor patients) is reported in the paper. Prospective prediction of ophthalmopathy was tested in an independent validation cohort of fewer than 20 hyperthyroidism patients and 17 patients who later progressed to ophthalmopathy. In addition, the study compared T-cell repertoires in thyroid tissue and in blood from roughly six Graves' hyperthyroidism patients. After blood sampling, hyperthyroidism patients were treated with methimazole at a starting dose of 30 mg daily, and ophthalmopathy patients were treated with high-dose intravenous methylprednisolone. To identify distinguishing TCR V-J signatures, a discovery cohort of around 98 patients was used, comprising 40 to 45 with Graves' ophthalmopathy and under 60 with stable Graves' hyperthyroidism. The 95 to 100 discovery patients were divided at random into training and test sets in a 7:3 ratio. Beyond this particular receptor, the publication reports: In validation, the model predicted progression to ophthalmopathy with approximately 71% sensitivity and around 72% specificity, a median of about 6 months before onset. In cross-validation, a model built on a 13 V-J signature told ophthalmopathy apart from stable hyperthyroidism with about 90% sensitivity and about 81% specificity, and in testing the same model reached 80%/75%. No statistical method was used to fix the sample size in advance, and group allocation was not hidden from the investigators. Most expanded thyroid clonotypes (frequency above 0.001) were also detected in blood, suggesting blood repertoires may reflect thyroid immune responses.

As encoded in the germline V gene (reference sequence), CDR1 is DFQATT while CDR2 is SNEGSKA. The cysteine opens and the phenylalanine closes a CDR3 of 14 amino acids. Of all the DNA, just the CDR3 is kept, 42 bases in frame from base 1. Cut back by 8 bases and 1 base, the V and J ends lie 17 bases apart. Amplification of TCR beta CDR3 regions was carried out from RNA transcripts. The first round of RT-PCR for the TCR CDR3 was performed with the HTBI primer set and the Qiagen OneStep RT-PCR kit. A second multiplex PCR round built the libraries, followed by size selection and purification. Paired-end sequencing of the libraries was performed with 100 bp reads on an Illumina HiSeq2000. The authors' analysis ran thus. SOAPnuke was used to process the raw data, throwing out any read that contained adapters or uncalled bases, had a mean Phred below 15, or lacked an exact constant-primer or identifier match. COPE v1.2.5 was used to merge high-quality paired reads, and clonotypes were defined as unique nucleotide sequences. Clonotypes were aligned to IMGT TRBV, TRBD and TRBJ reference segments using MiTCR v1.1. Analysis was restricted to V-J combinations with a frequency above 0.0001, which covered 98% to 99.2% of repertoires. A TCS score was defined as the ratio of F50 (clonal expansion) to E x V (chaos), with BLOSUM62-based TCRdist applied between CDR3 peptides within each V-J. Welch's t-statistics and random forest reduced 500 to 550 V-J features to roughly 13, which were used in a naive Bayes classifier (R e1071). TCRdb reprocessing: public reads trimmed at Q25 with fastp, clones called with MiXCR, in-frame beta chains kept. Records with the same CDR3 protein are collapsed into one entry carrying the most frequent genes and DNA. In this record, the V and J calls reflect TCRdb's handling and not the investigators' own analysis. Across this sample there are 690,000 or so distinct CDR3 sequences, with approximately 18% seen only once. Over 15% of the sample goes to the ten largest clones.

Hyperthyroidism patients were aged 18 to 65 years and newly diagnosed, with disease duration of less than 2 months. Exclusion was applied to patients with uncontrolled infections, other autoimmune diseases, pregnancy or lactation. Clinical symptoms, serum thyroxine and TRAb, thyroid ultrasound, and orbital computed tomography formed the basis for the diagnoses. Blood from progressor patients was drawn when they were first diagnosed with hyperthyroidism, before any ophthalmopathy symptoms appeared. PBMCs were separated from under 12 ml of fresh peripheral blood using Ficoll-Paque density gradient centrifugation. Progressor patients were first diagnosed with Graves' hyperthyroidism and then developed ophthalmopathy during follow-up. Total RNA was extracted using Trizol reagent, and RNA quality was assessed on an Agilent 2100 Bioanalyzer. Many counts were recorded for this clonotype. Its recognized antigen is unknown. Base qualities are not provided; no much larger clone lies one nucleotide away.

This TCR came from a woman aged 45-65 years with Graves' hyperthyroidism that later progressed to Graves' ophthalmopathy. The chain employs TRBV20-1 and TRBJ2-5; no D segment can be confidently identified. Input material: blood. The DNA sequence is TGCAGTCCTATTAGAGTGGGTATCCAAGAGACCCAGTACTTC. This yields the protein CSPIRVGIQETQYF.